This is a list of T cell receptor beta chains from one sample in a study of blood T cell repertoires in COVID-19. Sequenced by immunoSEQ multiplex PCR; TCRdb stores in-frame clones only, minus some. The sample shows approximately 170,000 clones, 84% of them seen only once. The sample taken for sequencing was PBMCs or T cells enriched from blood (not recorded which). Receptors were obtained from a man between 50 and 59 years old who had recovered from COVID-19. The CDR3 runs from the conserved cysteine through the conserved F or W. A D gene is named only where the DNA matches it firmly. Clone size is given for some rows only: seen once, a few or many times, or a class if the clone is expanded.

abundance: -
j_gene: TRBJ2-7
d_gene: -
v_gene: TRBV7-8
len: 14
CDR3nt: TGTGCCAGCAGCTTAGGGGGGGGCATGGGAGATCAGTACTTC
CDR3aa: CASSLGGGMGDQYF

abundance: -
j_gene: TRBJ1-5
d_gene: TRBD1
v_gene: TRBV4-1
len: 16
CDR3nt: TGCGCCAGCAGCCCACTGACAGGGGGTAACAATCAGCCCCAGCATTTT
CDR3aa: CASSPLTGGNNQPQHF

abundance: -
j_gene: TRBJ1-5
d_gene: TRBD1
v_gene: TRBV19
len: 15
CDR3nt: TGTGCCAGTAGTATTGCCGACAGGGGCCTTAATCCCCAGCATTTT
CDR3aa: CASSIADRGLNPQHF

abundance: once
j_gene: TRBJ2-5
d_gene: -
v_gene: TRBV5-4
len: 13
CDR3nt: TGTGCCAGCAGCTTGGGCGGGGATGGGACCCAGTACTTC
CDR3aa: CASSLGGDGTQYF

abundance: -
j_gene: TRBJ2-3
d_gene: -
v_gene: TRBV3-1/TRBV3-2
len: 15
CDR3nt: TGTGCCAGCAGCCGGACTTCTTCTAGCACAGATACGCAGTATTTT
CDR3aa: CASSRTSSSTDTQYF

abundance: -
j_gene: TRBJ2-3
d_gene: -
v_gene: TRBV29-1
len: 15
CDR3nt: TGCAGCGTTGGGCTGAGCGACAGATACACAGATACGCAGTATTTT
CDR3aa: CSVGLSDRYTDTQYF

abundance: -
j_gene: TRBJ1-1
d_gene: TRBD1
v_gene: TRBV5-1
len: 15
CDR3nt: TGCGCCAGCGAAAGGAGAGGGGGCGATATCACTGAAGCTTTCTTT
CDR3aa: CASERRGGDITEAFF

abundance: -
j_gene: TRBJ1-4
d_gene: -
v_gene: TRBV3-1/TRBV3-2
len: 22
CDR3nt: TGTGCCAGCAGCCAAGACCTAGGCCCATTTGAGGGGAGCGGGACGACTAATGAAAAACTGTTTTTT
CDR3aa: CASSQDLGPFEGSGTTNEKLFF

abundance: -
j_gene: TRBJ1-5
d_gene: -
v_gene: TRBV21-1
len: 17
CDR3nt: TGTGCCAGCAGCAAAGAGGTGGTGGCCAGGCGGGAGCAGCCCCAGCATTTT
CDR3aa: CASSKEVVARREQPQHF

abundance: once
j_gene: TRBJ1-2
d_gene: TRBD1
v_gene: TRBV5-6
len: 14
CDR3nt: TGTGCCAGCAGTCGGACAGGGACTAACTATGGCTACACCTTC
CDR3aa: CASSRTGTNYGYTF

abundance: -
j_gene: TRBJ1-1
d_gene: TRBD1
v_gene: TRBV2
len: 14
CDR3nt: TGTGCCACCGCAACCGGGACAGGGAACACTGAAGCTTTCTTT
CDR3aa: CATATGTGNTEAFF

abundance: few
j_gene: TRBJ2-5
d_gene: -
v_gene: TRBV6-5
len: 15
CDR3nt: TGTGCCAGCATTGGGGGGAACAGGGGCGGGGAGACCCAGTACTTC
CDR3aa: CASIGGNRGGETQYF

abundance: -
j_gene: TRBJ2-3
d_gene: -
v_gene: TRBV10-3
len: 10
CDR3nt: TGTGCCATAGGAGGGACAGAGCAGTATTTT
CDR3aa: CAIGGTEQYF